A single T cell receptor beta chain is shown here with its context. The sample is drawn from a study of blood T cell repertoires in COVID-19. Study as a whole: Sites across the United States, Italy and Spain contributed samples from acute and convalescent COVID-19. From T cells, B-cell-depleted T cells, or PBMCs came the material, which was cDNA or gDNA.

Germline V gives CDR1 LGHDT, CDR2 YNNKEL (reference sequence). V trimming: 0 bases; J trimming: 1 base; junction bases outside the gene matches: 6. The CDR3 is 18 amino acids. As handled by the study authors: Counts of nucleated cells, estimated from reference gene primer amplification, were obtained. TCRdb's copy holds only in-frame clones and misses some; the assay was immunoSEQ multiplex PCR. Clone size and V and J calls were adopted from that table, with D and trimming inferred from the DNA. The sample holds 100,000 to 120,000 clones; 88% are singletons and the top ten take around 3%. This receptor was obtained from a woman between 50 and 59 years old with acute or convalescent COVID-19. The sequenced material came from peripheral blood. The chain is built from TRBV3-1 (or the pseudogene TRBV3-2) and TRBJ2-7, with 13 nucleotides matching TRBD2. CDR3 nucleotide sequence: TGTGCCAGCAGCCAAGAAGGGGGACTAGCGGGACAATCCTACGAGCAGTACTTC. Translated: CASSQEGGLAGQSYEQYF.